The clone carrying this TCR beta chain was picked up one time. The assay was immunoSEQ multiplex PCR, and TCRdb's table has in-frame clones only and misses some. The repertoire holds over 100,000 clones, with 90% as singletons. This sample is drawn from a study of control samples from healthy donors and cancer patients. Germline CDR1 is MNHNY and CDR2 is SVGAGI (reference sequence). The CDR3 totals 15 residues. V lost 4 bases, J lost 11 bases, and 11 bases stayed unmatched. Sequencing was done on a sample of blood. The rearrangement uses TRBV6-6 and TRBJ1-6; 7 bases are shared with TRBD1. The clonotype originates from a man aged 35-49 years in good health. CDR3 residues: CASSSLGQPGAPLHF. For the CDR3, the DNA is TGTGCCAGCAGTTCCTTGGGACAGCCTGGGGCACCCCTCCACTTT.